The 10 T cell receptor beta chains below come from one sample, sequenced in a study of blood T cell repertoires in COVID-19. Produced via immunoSEQ multiplex PCR; TCRdb's table is partial and in-frame only. The sample consists of roughly 97,000 clones, about 89% of them appearing once. What was sequenced was peripheral blood. The source of these receptors is a human donor in a cohort sampled during active COVID-19.

The chain is built from TRBV6-1 and TRBJ2-7; TRBD2 aligns across 8 bases. The CDR3 length is 15 residues. J was trimmed by 0 bases and V by 2 bases; bases with no gene match: 3. Germline values: CDR1 MNHNS, CDR2 SASEGT. CDR3 protein: CASSESLAGSYEQYF. In DNA form, the CDR3 reads TGTGCCAGCAGTGAATCTCTAGCGGGCTCCTACGAGCAGTACTTC.

CDR3 loop: CASSLATSTGIHEQYF. The CDR3, as DNA: TGTGCCAGCAGCTTGGCCACTTCGACAGGGATCCACGAGCAGTACTTC. This chain joins TRBV5-8 and TRBJ2-7; TRBD1 aligns across 7 bases. Germline values: CDR1 SGHTS, CDR2 YDEGEE. The CDR3 runs 16 residues. V dropped 0 bases and J dropped 5; count of bases not matched to a gene: 11. Full variable domain (missing parts from reference TRBV5-8 and TRBJ2-7): EAGVTQSPTHLIKTRGQQATLRCSPISGHTSVYWYQQALGLGLQFLLWYDEGEERNRGNFPPRFSGRQFPNYSSELNVNALELEDSALYLCASSLATSTGIHEQYFGPGTRLTVT.

This clone was observed a single time. J is TRBJ2-1 and V is TRBV9, with TRBD2 as a possible D gene (6 bases). The CDR3 length is 15 residues. Germline CDR1 reads SGDLS; CDR2 reads YYNGEE. Trimming stripped 3 bases from V and 3 bases from J, with 13 bases between. Written as DNA, the CDR3 is TGTGCCAGCAGCGGTGGCGGGGCTAACTACAATGAGCAGTTCTTC. Its translation: CASSGGGANYNEQFF.

The genes are TRBV5-1 and TRBJ2-1, with a weak D call TRBD2 (5 bases). The ends were cut back, 4 bases at V and 7 bases at J, with 15 bases in the middle. Germline V gene sequence: CDR1 SGHRS, CDR2 YFSETQ. The CDR3 totals 14 residues. The CDR3 DNA reads TGCGCCAGCAGCCCTCGGGAACGAGGGAATGAGCAGTTCTTC. Its protein is CASSPRERGNEQFF.

The chain is built from TRBV13 and TRBJ1-2; D call uncertain. The CDR3 extends over 12 amino acids. Trimming stripped 5 bases from V and 5 bases from J, with 9 bases between. From germline, CDR1 is PRHDT and CDR2 FYEKMQ (reference sequence). The CDR3 here is CASSTREYGYTF. In DNA form, the CDR3 reads TGTGCCAGCAGCACCCGAGAGTATGGCTACACCTTC.

The J gene is TRBJ2-3, the V gene TRBV4-2; D not resolved. The CDR3 length is 13 residues. V gave up 6 bases and J gave up 0 bases, with 7 bases separating them. Germline CDR1 is LGHNA and CDR2 is YNFKEQ. The CDR3 here is CASSQPSTDTQYF. The CDR3 nucleotides read TGTGCCAGCAGTCAACCTAGCACAGATACGCAGTATTTT.

This chain uses TRBV4-1 with TRBJ1-4; maybe TRBD1 (5 bases). V was cut by 3 bases and J by 2 bases, with 13 bases left in between. The germline V gene has CDR1 MGHRA and CDR2 YSYEKL. The CDR3 is 16 residues long. CDR3 DNA: TGCGCCAGCAGCCAGCCTCGAAGGGGCACTAATGAAAAACTGTTTTTT. This encodes CASSQPRRGTNEKLFF.

This sequence joins TRBV4-1 and TRBJ2-4; 8 positions agree with TRBD1. The CDR3 covers 17 residues. Germline trimming cut 2 bases from V and 1 base from J; bases unmatched to any gene: 7. The germline V gene encodes CDR1 MGHRA and CDR2 YSYEKL. The CDR3 spells CASSQPGQGSAKNIQYF. DNA for the CDR3: TGCGCCAGCAGCCAACCAGGACAGGGTTCGGCCAAAAACATTCAGTACTTC.

V gene TRBV5-5 combines with J gene TRBJ2-3, with TRBD2 identical over 7 bases. V shed 0 bases and J 5 bases; nucleotides not matched to a gene: 12. The germline CDR1 and CDR2 sequences are SGHKS and YYEKEE (reference sequence). This CDR3 contains 17 residues. CDR3: CASSLAGGAGRRDTQYF. The CDR3 DNA is TGTGCCAGCAGCTTGGCCGGTGGAGCGGGGCGACGAGATACGCAGTATTTT.

This sequence joins TRBV11-3 and TRBJ1-1; no definite D call. This CDR3 comprises 15 residues. CDR1 is SGHNT and CDR2 is YENEEA in the germline V gene. Trimming shortened V by 2 bases and J by 1 base, and 11 bases separated the two germline ends. CDR3 protein: CASSLLTGGNTEAFF. CDR3 nucleotide sequence: TGTGCCAGCAGCTTACTTACGGGAGGGAACACTGAAGCTTTCTTT. The full variable domain, completed using reference TRBV11-3 and TRBJ1-1, is EAGVVQSPRYKIIEKKQPVAFWCNPISGHNTLYWYLQNLGQGPELLIRYENEEAVDDSQLPKDRFSAERLKGVDSTLKIQPAELGDSAVYLCASSLLTGGNTEAFFGQGTRLTVV.